The 20 T cell receptor beta chains below come from one sample, sequenced in a study of cytotoxic CD8 clonotypes in ibrutinib-treated CLL. The table came from immunoSEQ multiplex PCR; TCRdb's copy has only in-frame clones and leaves some out. The table lists roughly 56,000 clones, about 72% of them singletons, with around 42% in the top ten. The input for sequencing was PBMCs, taken after 12 months of ibrutinib treatment. These TCRs come from a human donor with chronic lymphocytic leukemia.

The V gene is TRBV29-1, the J gene TRBJ2-5; D is unresolved. The germline V gene has CDR1 SQVTM and CDR2 ANQGSEA. Deletions cut 3 bases from V and 1 base from J, with 6 bases between. This CDR3 comprises 12 residues. This chain's CDR3 is CSVDRAQETQYF. In nucleotides, the CDR3 is TGCAGCGTTGACCGGGCCCAAGAGACCCAGTACTTC.

The gene calls are TRBV7-9 and TRBJ2-1, with no clear D. Trimming removed 1 base at V and 6 bases at J, with 7 bases between. The CDR3 spans 13 residues. Germline loops: CDR1 SEHNR, CDR2 FQNEAQ (reference sequence). In nucleotides, the CDR3 is TGTGCCAGCAGCTTAGTTATACGCAATGAGCAGTTCTTC. This codes for CASSLVIRNEQFF. Complete variable domain (other parts from reference TRBV7-9 and TRBJ2-1): DTGVSQNPRHKITKRGQNVTFRCDPISEHNRLYWYRQTLGQGPEFLTYFQNEAQLEKSRLLSDRFSAERPKGSFSTLEIQRTEQGDSAMYLCASSLVIRNEQFFGPGTRLTVL.

The V gene is TRBV15, the J gene TRBJ2-7, with 10 bases that match TRBD2. CDR3 size: 15 residues. With V trimmed by 1 base and J by 6 bases, 6 bases remained unmatched. Germline V gene data show CDR1 as LNHNV and CDR2 as YYDKDF (reference sequence). The CDR3 reads CATSRGGTSVAEQYF. The CDR3 coding sequence is TGTGCCACCAGCAGAGGGGGGACTAGCGTCGCCGAGCAGTACTTC.

This chain connects TRBV28 to TRBJ2-1; D is unclear. The CDR3 is 12 amino acids. Germline V CDR1 and CDR2: MDHEN, SYDVKM. V was clipped by 2 bases and J by 4 bases, with 3 bases between them. The DNA for the CDR3 is TGTGCCAGCAGTTTAGAATACAATGAGCAGTTCTTC. Protein product: CASSLEYNEQFF.

The chain has TRBV5-1 and TRBJ2-1; D is possibly TRBD1 or TRBD2 (6 bases each). Trimming left V 2 bases short and J 0 bases short, with 15 bases between. The CDR3 consists of 17 residues. Germline V gene lookup returns CDR1 SGHRS and CDR2 YFSETQ. The CDR3: CASSFIGGPSSYNEQFF. The CDR3 region has the DNA TGCGCCAGCAGCTTTATCGGGGGCCCAAGCTCCTACAATGAGCAGTTCTTC.

The chain has TRBV5-8 and TRBJ1-5; the D gene is possibly TRBD1 (5 bases). The germline V gene encodes CDR1 SGHTS and CDR2 YDEGEE. The V and J ends lost 4 bases and 0 bases respectively, with 11 bases between them. The CDR3 loop spans 15 amino acids. The CDR3 DNA reads TGTGCCAGCAGCCTACGGGGCTATAGCAATCAGCCCCAGCATTTT. Encoded protein: CASSLRGYSNQPQHF.

The genes are TRBV11-2 and TRBJ2-7; TRBD1 agrees at 9 bases. The junction had 7 bases not matched to a gene; V was cut back by 5 bases and J by 5 bases. CDR1 is SGHAT, CDR2 FQNNGV, per germline. This CDR3 is built from 14 residues. CDR3 sequence (DNA): TGTGCCAGCAGCCCGGGACAGGGAGTCCACGAGCAGTACTTC. As protein: CASSPGQGVHEQYF.

This clone was seen once. The chain links TRBV6-5 to TRBJ2-3, with 7 positions matching TRBD2. Germline values: CDR1 MNHEY, CDR2 SVGAGI. The CDR3 totals 15 residues. J gave up 0 bases and V 6 bases, and 6 bases lay outside the gene matches. The CDR3 bases are TGTGCCAGCAGAGGGCGGGGGACTAGCACAGATACGCAGTATTTT. This gives the protein CASRGRGTSTDTQYF.

This chain links TRBV7-4 with TRBJ1-5; maybe TRBD1 (6 bases). Between the trimmed V and J ends, which lost 6 bases and 11 bases, there was a span of 35 bases. The germline V gene encodes CDR1 SGHVT and CDR2 SQSDAQ. CDR3 length: 19 residues. CDR3 loop: CASSTFPPACWPIRTAQHF. The CDR3, as DNA: TGTGCCAGCAGTACGTTCCCACCCGCGTGTTGGCCCATCCGGACAGCCCAGCATTTT.

As regards this clone: Other DNA sequences in this specimen translate into the identical CDR3. The V gene is TRBV7-6, the J gene TRBJ1-5; 8 nucleotides line up with TRBD1. The V gene end was trimmed by 0 bases and the J gene end by 4 bases; junction bases not matched to a gene: 2. Looked up from germline, CDR1 is SGHVS and CDR2 is FNYEAQ. The CDR3 runs to 15 residues. CDR3 DNA sequence: TGTGCCAGCAGCTTAGCACAGGGGGGGAATCAGCCCCAGCATTTT. Amino acid sequence: CASSLAQGGNQPQHF.

This sequence joins TRBV29-1 and TRBJ1-5, with no clear D. Trimming shortened V by 4 bases and J by 5 bases, and 9 bases separated the two germline ends. This CDR3 is 12 amino acids long. CDR1 is SQVTM, CDR2 ANQGSEA, per germline. The CDR3 DNA follows: TGCAGCGTTGTCGACGGAGATCAGCCCCAGCATTTT. It codes for CSVVDGDQPQHF.

The chain has TRBV4-1 and TRBJ1-5; D is possibly TRBD1 (5 bases). Trimming took 5 bases from V and 6 from J, leaving 11 bases between them. Germline CDR1 MGHRA, CDR2 YSYEKL. The CDR3 runs to 13 residues. In nucleotides, the CDR3 is TGCGCCAGCAGCACTAGCCAGGGTCAGCCCCAGCATTTT. This encodes CASSTSQGQPQHF.

The rearrangement joins TRBV9 to TRBJ1-1; D perhaps matches TRBD1 (5 bases). Germline CDR1 reads SGDLS; CDR2 reads YYNGEE. The CDR3 has 15 amino acids. With 3 bases removed from V and 0 bases from J, the gap between germline ends came to 12 bases. The CDR3 spells CASSAIGGVNTEAFF. CDR3 coding DNA: TGTGCCAGCAGCGCGATCGGAGGGGTGAACACTGAAGCTTTCTTT. Drawing the rest from reference TRBV9 and TRBJ1-1, the complete variable domain is DSGVTQTPKHLITATGQRVTLRCSPRSGDLSVYWYQQSLDQGLQFLIQYYNGEERAKGNILERFSAQQFPDLHSELNLSSLELGDSALYFCASSAIGGVNTEAFFGQGTRLTVV.

This chain connects TRBV30 to TRBJ2-6; 8 bases fit TRBD1. The CDR3 sequence is 14 residues long. V lost 5 bases, J lost 4 bases, and 4 bases stayed unmatched. Germline-derived CDR1 and CDR2 are GTSNPN and SVGIG (reference sequence). Here the CDR3 reads CAWETGAGANVLTF. CDR3 DNA: TGTGCCTGGGAGACAGGGGCCGGGGCCAACGTCCTGACTTTC. The full variable domain, in which reference TRBV30 and TRBJ2-6 provide the parts outside the CDR3, is SQTIHQWPATLVQPVGSPLSLECTVEGTSNPNLYWYRQAAGRGLQLLFYSVGIGQISSEVPQNLSASRPQDRQFILSSKKLLLSDSGFYLCAWETGAGANVLTFGAGSRLTVL.

The chain links TRBV7-9 to TRBJ2-1; D gene unclear. Looked up from germline, CDR1 is SEHNR and CDR2 is FQNEAQ (reference sequence). The V and J ends lost 5 bases and 0 bases respectively, with 17 bases between them. The CDR3 loop spans 17 amino acids. CDR3 nucleotides: TGTGCCAGCAGCGAAACCCTGGCGGCTTTCTCCTACAATGAGCAGTTCTTC. Translated: CASSETLAAFSYNEQFF.

The table lists this clone with a few counts. This chain connects TRBV6-1 to TRBJ1-1, with D hard to call. The CDR3 has 14 residues. Germline-derived CDR1 and CDR2 are MNHNS and SASEGT. V was clipped by 3 bases and J by 7 bases, with 15 bases between them. The CDR3 here is CASSEARGVSEAFF. The CDR3 DNA follows: TGTGCCAGCAGTGAGGCCCGGGGAGTGAGTGAAGCTTTCTTT.

This sequence joins TRBV27 and TRBJ1-6, with TRBD1 as a possible D gene (5 bases). The CDR3 contains 15 residues. Germline loops: CDR1 MNHEY, CDR2 SMNVEV (reference sequence). The CDR3 region is CASKRGATYNSPLHF. DNA for the CDR3: TGTGCATCGAAAAGAGGGGCAACCTATAATTCACCCCTCCACTTT.

The sample holds one count of this clone. For the CDR3, the DNA is TGTGCCAGCAGCTTACAAGGGGTGGGAACCGGGGAGCTGTTTTTT. This sequence encodes CASSLQGVGTGELFF. The chain has TRBV7-3 and TRBJ2-2, with a tentative D call TRBD1 (5 bases). The CDR3 extends over 15 amino acids. Germline V lookup: CDR1 SGHTA, CDR2 FQGTGA. V was pared by 2 bases and J by 5 bases, with 12 bases between.

V and J are TRBV5-1 and TRBJ2-3; 11 bases match TRBD1. Germline CDR1 is SGHRS and CDR2 is YFSETQ. The CDR3 consists of 15 residues. The trim removed 4 bases at V and 4 bases at J, leaving 5 bases unmatched. CDR3: CASSTGTGGSDTQYF. CDR3 nucleotides: TGCGCCAGCAGCACCGGGACAGGGGGTTCAGATACGCAGTATTTT.

The V call is TRBV29-1, the J call TRBJ2-1, with 9 bases that match TRBD2. Germline CDR1 is SQVTM and CDR2 is ANQGSEA. The CDR3 contains 15 residues. Trimming removed 4 bases from V and 4 bases from J; junction bases left unmatched: 8. Here the CDR3 reads CSVGGVAGEYNEQFF. The DNA of the CDR3 is TGCAGCGTTGGAGGTGTAGCGGGAGAGTACAATGAGCAGTTCTTC.